This T cell receptor beta chain was profiled in a study of post-analysis software for immune sequencing data. Overall study context: The patients showed relapsing-remitting, secondary progressive and progressive-relapsing multiple sclerosis courses.

cDNA libraries of TCR beta carried unique molecular identifiers. cDNA molecules numbering around 500,000 came from roughly 1 to 10 million T cells. TCRdb redid the calling of the PCR reads with MiXCR, one entry per CDR3 protein. This table holds 750,000 to 950,000 distinct CDR3 sequences, 53% found once. Study-level points and caveats: Included in a set of about 5 TRBV segments more frequent in patients than controls were TRBV5-6, TRBV5-1 and TRBV20-1. Diversity measured as normalized Chao1 was significantly lower in multiple sclerosis patients than in controls.

This clonotype appeared a single time. The antigen is not known. Germline lookup yields CDR1 SQVTM and CDR2 ANQGSEA. The length of the CDR3 is 13 residues. The ends were cut back, 4 bases at V and 0 bases at J, with 7 bases in the middle. The sequence was obtained from a girl between 10 and 17 years old with multiple sclerosis. The sequencing sample was made of blood. The chain is built from TRBV29-1 and TRBJ2-1; possible D gene TRBD2, 5 bases. The CDR3: CSVGLHSYNEQFF. The DNA for the CDR3 is TGCAGCGTTGGACTACACTCCTACAATGAGCAGTTCTTC.